This TCR beta chain was obtained from a study of cytotoxic CD8 clonotypes in ibrutinib-treated CLL. Study-level background: Results showed around 24 partial and 2 complete responses; following median about 68 months, approximately 14 remained remitted, about 12 advanced. The taking of response samples occurred after a median roughly twelve months of treatment, with a range of 6 to 36.

Remarks on this clone: The antigen is not known.

TCRdb's copy holds only in-frame clones and misses some; the assay was immunoSEQ multiplex PCR. The sample carries approximately 160,000 clones, roughly 90% recorded once. The CDR3 runs 14 residues. Germline CDR1 SGHDT, CDR2 YYEEEE. V lost 4 bases, J lost 8 bases, and 18 bases lay in between. Overall study results and limits: Age-matched healthy donor levels were exceeded by baseline clonality, which tracked circulating CD8+ T-cell counts. Shared public clonotypes were rare, and on treatment they either got smaller or stayed the same.

The V call is TRBV5-6, the J call TRBJ1-2; a possible D gene is TRBD1 (6 bases). This clonotype was sampled from a human donor with chronic lymphocytic leukemia. The source was PBMCs, collected at disease progression, from a patient treated with ibrutinib. The CDR3 bases are TGTGCCAGCAGCAATGAAAAAGGGGGGCTCGGCTACACCTTC. Its translation: CASSNEKGGLGYTF.